Presented here are 24 T cell receptor beta chains from one specimen sequenced in a study of naive and memory T cell subsets. Their antigen targets remain unknown. Two oligonucleotides, mixed equimolar, formed the beta constant-region primer covering TRBC1 and TRBC2. Ligated cDNA was amplified by four rounds of PCR with nested alpha and beta constant-region primers and SP2. MiXCR was run by TCRdb on the UMI-ligation and nested PCR reads, yielding one entry per CDR3 protein. The repertoire holds 140,000 to 150,000 distinct CDR3 sequences, 22% seen once, with about 0.11% in the top ten. The study's findings and limits: Naive repertoires, especially CD8, held a few larger clonotypes, possibly memory cells re-expressing CD45RA.

Sequencing was carried out using naive CD4+ T cells from blood. Receptors were obtained from a human donor in good health.

For the CDR3, the DNA is TGTGCCAGCAGTTCCTCTAGCGTGCAGTACTTC. It specifies CASSSSSVQYF. The chain links TRBV6-2 or TRBV6-3 to TRBJ2-7; tentative D call: TRBD2 (6 bases). This CDR3 is 11 amino acids long. Between the trimmed V and J ends, which lost 4 bases and 9 bases, there was a span of 10 bases. In germline, CDR1 is MNHEY, CDR2 SVGEGT.

The V and J genes are TRBV27 and TRBJ1-1, with 8 nucleotides matching TRBD1. Germline V gene lookup returns CDR1 MNHEY and CDR2 SMNVEV (reference sequence). J gave up 2 bases and V 6 bases, and 8 bases lay outside the gene matches. The CDR3 totals 15 residues. The CDR3 loop is CASRRIGQGNTEAFF. The CDR3 DNA is TGTGCCAGCAGGCGGATTGGACAGGGTAACACTGAAGCTTTCTTT.

This clonotype was seen more than once but under ten times. This chain links TRBV4-3 with TRBJ2-7, with 8 bases matching TRBD1. The CDR3 is made up of 15 amino acids. The J segment lost 0 bases and the V segment lost 4 bases, leaving 5 bases of the junction unmatched. Germline V gene sequence: CDR1 LGHNA, CDR2 YSLEER. The chain's CDR3 is CASSRDRGSSYEQYF. The CDR3 region has the DNA TGCGCCAGCAGCCGAGACAGGGGCAGCTCCTACGAGCAGTACTTC.

This clonotype was seen many times. The chain joins TRBV24-1 to TRBJ1-2; D gene uncertain. CDR1 is KGHDR, CDR2 SFDVKD, per germline. The ends were cut back, 1 base at V and 8 bases at J, with 4 bases in the middle. The CDR3 has 11 residues. The CDR3 protein is CATSDLKGYTF. DNA of the CDR3: TGTGCCACCAGTGATTTAAAAGGCTACACCTTC.

There are a few counts of this clonotype. J is TRBJ2-2 and V is TRBV20-1, with D uncertain. The germline V and J ends were trimmed by 3 bases and 6 bases, with 8 bases remaining between them. The CDR3 totals 12 residues. Germline CDR1 is DFQATT and CDR2 is SNEGSKA (reference sequence). The CDR3 DNA reads as TGCAGTGCTAGCCGCCTGCCCGGGGAGCTGTTTTTT. It specifies CSASRLPGELFF.

The V call is TRBV20-1, the J call TRBJ2-2; D is perhaps TRBD1 or TRBD2 (5 bases each). From germline, CDR1 is DFQATT and CDR2 SNEGSKA (reference sequence). This CDR3 contains 15 residues. The V gene lost 4 bases and the J gene lost 4 bases, with 16 bases spanning the gap. The CDR3 DNA sequence: TGCAGTGCTACCCGATGGGGGAGCCCCACCGGGGAGCTGTTTTTT. This translates into CSATRWGSPTGELFF.

This clonotype turned up a few times. The CDR3 bases are TGTGCCAGCAGGCCAGGTACAGGGACGGGTGGCTACACCTTC. This translates into CASRPGTGTGGYTF. The J gene is TRBJ1-2, the V gene TRBV5-5; tentatively, D is TRBD1 (6 bases). Germline V gene data show CDR1 as SGHKS and CDR2 as YYEKEE (reference sequence). Trimming left V 5 bases short and J 7 bases short, with 18 bases between. This CDR3 contains 14 residues.

A few counts support this clonotype. CDR3 residues: CSVVVGLSTANYGYTF. The CDR3 DNA reads as TGCAGCGTTGTGGTAGGCTTGTCAACAGCTAACTATGGCTACACCTTC. The V call is TRBV29-1, the J call TRBJ1-2; D is unclear. V lost 4 bases to trimming and J lost 0 bases, with 18 bases between them. The CDR3 consists of 16 residues. Looked up from germline, CDR1 is SQVTM and CDR2 is ANQGSEA.

There are a few counts of this clonotype. This rearrangement joins TRBV20-1 to TRBJ1-2; no clear D. The CDR3 extends over 10 amino acids. V was clipped by 3 bases and J by 4 bases, with 3 bases between them. Per germline, CDR1 DFQATT and CDR2 SNEGSKA (reference sequence). CDR3 protein: CSARGYGYTF. CDR3 DNA: TGCAGTGCTAGGGGCTATGGCTACACCTTC.

The rearrangement joins TRBV6-2 or TRBV6-3 to TRBJ2-7; perhaps TRBD1 as D (6 bases). Trimming took off 2 bases at V and 5 bases at J, with 7 bases between the two ends. This CDR3 is 12 amino acids long. Germline-derived CDR1 and CDR2 are MNHEY and SVGEGT. The DNA for the CDR3 is TGTGCCAGCAGTTACGAGGGGGACGAGCAGTACTTC. Its translation: CASSYEGDEQYF.

The CDR3 protein is CASSRDQEREQFF. Here the CDR3 DNA reads TGTGCCAGCAGTAGGGACCAGGAACGTGAGCAGTTCTTC. V is TRBV12-3 or TRBV12-4 and J is TRBJ2-1; D could derive from TRBD1 or TRBD2 (5 bases each). The ends were cut back, 5 bases at V and 9 bases at J, with 14 bases in the middle. CDR3 size: 13 residues.

Ten or more counts support this clonotype. The chain links TRBV20-1 to TRBJ2-3, with 12 bases identical to TRBD2. CDR3 length equals 16 residues. With V trimmed by 1 base and J by 1 base, 3 bases remained unmatched. The germline V gene has CDR1 DFQATT and CDR2 SNEGSKA (reference sequence). CDR3 in amino acids: CSARVPSGGGTDTQYF. The CDR3 coding sequence is TGCAGTGCTAGAGTTCCTAGCGGGGGGGGCACAGATACGCAGTATTTT.

This clonotype was found a few times. For the CDR3, the DNA is TGTGCCAGCAGGGGGGCCGGGACTGGGGCCTACGAGCAGTACTTC. It translates to CASRGAGTGAYEQYF. The chain couples TRBV6-5 to TRBJ2-7, with D tentatively TRBD1 or TRBD2 (6 bases each). In germline, CDR1 is MNHEY, CDR2 SVGAGI. The V end lost 6 bases, the J end lost 2 bases, and 17 bases lay between the germline ends. The CDR3 is 15 amino acids.

V usage is TRBV12-5 and J usage is TRBJ2-2, with TRBD2 identical over 7 bases. The V gene's germline CDR1 is LGHNT and CDR2 FRNRAP. The CDR3 contains 16 residues. V lost 6 bases, J lost 5 bases, and 12 bases stayed unmatched. CDR3: CASGRGAGVRTGELFF. The CDR3 coding sequence is TGTGCTAGTGGCCGCGGGGCGGGAGTTCGGACCGGGGAGCTGTTTTTT.

This clonotype has ten or more counts. The rearrangement joins TRBV9 to TRBJ2-1, with D possibly TRBD1 on 6 matching bases. CDR1 is SGDLS, CDR2 YYNGEE, per germline. V lost 4 bases to trimming and J lost 4 bases, with 9 bases between them. The CDR3 contains 13 residues. The CDR3 spells CASSPDSYNEQFF. CDR3 bases: TGTGCCAGCAGCCCGGACAGTTACAATGAGCAGTTCTTC.

The chain employs TRBV28 and TRBJ1-5; D remains unclear. CDR3 length: 14 residues. Germline CDR1 is MDHEN and CDR2 is SYDVKM. Between the trimmed V and J ends, which lost 3 bases and 5 bases, there was a span of 11 bases. CDR3 residues: CASSFGRAYQPQHF. In nucleotides, the CDR3 is TGTGCCAGCAGTTTCGGAAGGGCCTATCAGCCCCAGCATTTT.

CDR3 amino acids: CASHPGQRTYEQYF. As DNA, the CDR3 is TGCGCCAGTCATCCGGGACAGAGAACCTACGAGCAGTACTTC. The chain employs TRBV5-1 and TRBJ2-7, with 7 nucleotides matching TRBD1. The trim removed 8 bases at V and 2 bases at J, leaving 10 bases unmatched. Germline loops: CDR1 SGHRS, CDR2 YFSETQ. This CDR3 comprises 14 residues.

This clonotype turned up a few times. The J gene is TRBJ1-5, the V gene TRBV12-3 or TRBV12-4; weak D call: TRBD1 (6 bases). V shed 3 bases and J shed 6 bases, with 12 bases lying between them. The CDR3 consists of 14 residues. CDR3 in DNA: TGTGCCAGCAGTTTCGGGGGGCCGGGTCAGCCCCAGCATTTT. Its protein product is CASSFGGPGQPQHF.

This clonotype was observed a few times. CDR3 residues: CASSGTHRPYNEQFF. DNA for the CDR3: TGTGCCAGCAGCGGGACTCACCGACCATACAATGAGCAGTTCTTC. The J gene is TRBJ2-1, the V gene TRBV9; tentative D call: TRBD2 (5 bases). There are 15 residues in the CDR3. The V end lost 3 bases, the J end lost 4 bases, and 14 bases lay between the germline ends. Germline values: CDR1 SGDLS, CDR2 YYNGEE.

The chain employs TRBV5-1 and TRBJ2-1; possibly TRBD1 or TRBD2 for D (6 bases each). Trimming removed 4 bases at V and 9 bases at J, with 20 bases between. Germline values: CDR1 SGHRS, CDR2 YFSETQ. This CDR3 spans 15 amino acids. The CDR3 DNA follows: TGCGCCAGCAGCCCTGCGCTGGGGGGCCCGGTTGAGCAGTTCTTC. Protein product: CASSPALGGPVEQFF.

The J gene is TRBJ2-1, the V gene TRBV7-3; no clear D gene. Germline lookup yields CDR1 SGHTA and CDR2 FQGTGA. This CDR3 contains 16 residues. V was pared by 0 bases and J by 2 bases, with 11 bases between. The CDR3 reads CASSLTPMLTYNEQFF. CDR3 nucleotide sequence: TGTGCCAGCAGCTTAACCCCAATGTTAACCTACAATGAGCAGTTCTTC.

The rearrangement joins TRBV20-1 to TRBJ2-1; D is unresolved. Germline assignment: CDR1 DFQATT and CDR2 SNEGSKA (reference sequence). The V and J ends lost 5 bases and 4 bases respectively, with 15 bases between them. The CDR3 extends over 14 amino acids. The CDR3 spells CSAEHPSGYNEQFF. The CDR3 coding sequence is TGCAGTGCTGAACACCCAAGTGGGTACAATGAGCAGTTCTTC.

The rearrangement uses TRBV5-1 and TRBJ2-7; TRBD2 agrees at 8 bases. The trim removed 4 bases at V and 4 bases at J, leaving 10 bases unmatched. Germline values: CDR1 SGHRS, CDR2 YFSETQ. The CDR3 is 15 residues long. The CDR3 protein is CASSRGSSGLYEQYF. CDR3 bases: TGCGCCAGCAGCCGTGGGTCTAGCGGGCTGTACGAGCAGTACTTC.

CDR3 DNA: TGTGCCAGCAGCTCCAACATGAACACTGAAGCTTTCTTT. Translation gives CASSSNMNTEAFF. This chain joins TRBV7-9 and TRBJ1-1; D remains ambiguous. Trimming removed 4 bases at V and 0 bases at J, with 6 bases between. Germline V CDR1 and CDR2: SEHNR, FQNEAQ (reference sequence). The CDR3 sequence is 13 residues long.